Listed below are T cell receptor beta chains from one sample, sequenced in a study of human T cells and chemical hapten exposure. TCRdb ran MiXCR on the 5' RACE reads and lists one entry per CDR3 protein. The sample records tens of thousands of distinct CDR3 sequences, more than 7% being singletons. Receptor source: a male donor in good health. Each CDR3 is given with its conserved first and last residue. A D gene is named only where the DNA matches it firmly. Only some rows state a clone size, as once, few, many or a class for expanded clones.

V	J	size	length	D	CDR3	DNA
TRBV12-5	TRBJ1-2	-	17	-	CASGFSPPQGNNYGYTF	TGTGCTAGTGGTTTCTCCCCCCCCCAGGGGAATAACTATGGCTACACCTTC
TRBV6-1	TRBJ1-1	few	15	-	CASTERWQGGGEAFF	TGTGCCAGCACTGAAAGGTGGCAGGGAGGAGGTGAAGCTTTCTTT
TRBV27	TRBJ2-3	few	13	-	CASSSISTDTQYF	TGTGCCAGCAGTTCTATTTCCACAGATACGCAGTATTTT
TRBV6-5	TRBJ1-3	many	13	-	CATSRGGIDTIYF	TGTGCCACCTCCCGAGGGGGGATTGACACCATATATTTT
TRBV20-1	TRBJ2-7	-	14	TRBD1	CSARTQGAGYEQYF	TGCAGTGCCAGGACACAGGGGGCGGGTTACGAGCAGTACTTC
TRBV4-1	TRBJ2-3	-	18	TRBD2	CASSQVGTSGRGPNTQYF	TGCGCCAGCAGCCAAGTCGGGACTAGCGGGAGAGGGCCCAATACGCAGTATTTT
TRBV14	TRBJ1-2	-	12	-	CASSPGQHGYTF	TGTGCCAGCAGCCCCGGACAGCATGGCTACACCTTC
TRBV11-2	TRBJ2-2	many	17	TRBD1	CASTPLWQGANTGELFF	TGTGCCAGCACCCCCCTGTGGCAGGGGGCTAACACCGGGGAGCTGTTTTTT
TRBV20-1	TRBJ2-1	few	19	TRBD2	CSARVSLAGGLRSYNEQFF	TGCAGTGCTAGAGTGTCTCTAGCGGGGGGTCTTCGCTCCTACAATGAGCAGTTCTTC
TRBV2	TRBJ2-7	many	15	TRBD1	CATLTVTGGAREQYF	TGTGCCACCTTAACGGTCACAGGGGGCGCTCGGGAGCAGTACTTC
TRBV28	TRBJ2-3	few	16	TRBD2	CASKPPWGGNTDTQYF	TGTGCCAGCAAACCCCCCTGGGGGGGAAACACAGATACGCAGTATTTT
TRBV5-1	TRBJ1-6	-	14	-	CASSLAYSESPLHF	TGCGCCAGCAGCTTGGCCTACAGCGAGTCACCCCTCCACTTT
TRBV5-1	TRBJ2-1	-	14	-	CASSLVSFYNEQFF	TGCGCCAGCAGCTTGGTCAGCTTCTACAATGAGCAGTTCTTC
TRBV5-6	TRBJ2-3	many	16	-	CASSLRVVPGTDTQYF	TGTGCCAGCAGCTTGAGGGTGGTCCCGGGCACAGATACGCAGTATTTT
TRBV19	TRBJ2-2	-	15	-	CASSIQGRGTGELFF	TGTGCCAGTAGTATACAGGGCCGGGGCACCGGGGAGCTGTTTTTT
TRBV5-1	TRBJ1-1	few	14	-	CASSSARGTNEAFF	TGCGCCAGCAGCTCTGCTAGGGGAACAAATGAAGCTTTCTTT
TRBV5-4	TRBJ2-3	many	12	-	CASSMGTDTQYF	TGTGCCAGCAGCATGGGCACAGATACGCAGTATTTT
TRBV20-1	TRBJ1-1	few	14	TRBD1	CSAIPGQGHTEAFF	TGCAGTGCTATACCGGGACAGGGGCACACTGAAGCTTTCTTT
TRBV9	TRBJ1-4	-	14	TRBD1	CASSETGMVEKLFF	TGTGCCAGCAGCGAGACAGGGATGGTCGAAAAACTGTTTTTT
TRBV7-8	TRBJ2-1	many	16	TRBD2	CASSPPGAGVNNEQFF	TGTGCCAGCAGCCCCCCCGGGGCGGGAGTTAACAATGAGCAGTTCTTC
TRBV27	TRBJ2-3	-	15	-	CASSLLGPPTDTQYF	TGTGCCAGCAGTTTACTCGGCCCCCCCACAGATACGCAGTATTTT
TRBV19	TRBJ1-4	few	13	TRBD1	CASPQGETEKLFF	TGTGCCAGCCCACAGGGGGAGACTGAAAAACTGTTTTTT
TRBV15	TRBJ2-3	few	14	-	CATSRRGPPDTQYF	TGTGCCACCAGCAGACGCGGCCCGCCAGATACGCAGTATTTT
TRBV29-1	TRBJ1-5	-	14	-	CSVGGLGGNQPQHF	TGCAGCGTTGGAGGGCTGGGGGGCAATCAGCCCCAGCATTTT
TRBV30	TRBJ2-6	many	15	-	CAWSVDSSGANVLTF	TGTGCCTGGAGTGTGGATAGCTCTGGGGCCAACGTCCTGACTTTC